These 10 T cell receptor beta chains share one sample of origin, sequenced in a study of T cell responses to AZD1222 COVID-19 vaccine. Sequencing used immunoSEQ multiplex PCR; TCRdb keeps in-frame clones, though not all of them. The table has roughly 140,000 clones, about 90% seen once. Sequenced material: peripheral blood, taken 28 days after the second AZD1222 dose. The source is an adult who received the AZD1222 COVID-19 vaccine.

This sequence joins TRBV25-1 and TRBJ2-1; 12 bases line up with TRBD2. Germline CDR1 MGHDK, CDR2 SYGVNS. After removal of 6 bases from V and 9 bases from J, the junction contained 9 bases not matched to a gene. The CDR3 loop spans 15 amino acids. The DNA for the CDR3 is TGTGCCAGCAGCCTCCTAGCGGGAGGGCCGGGTGAGCAGTTCTTC. Translating it yields CASSLLAGGPGEQFF.

This clone turned up a few times. The chain has TRBV6-6 and TRBJ1-2; D not certain. The CDR3 has 15 amino acids. Trimming pared 9 bases from V and 4 bases from J, leaving 21 bases between. CDR1 and CDR2 from the germline V gene are MNHNY and SVGAGI (reference sequence). CDR3: CASTSLGGRSYGYTF. CDR3 nucleotide sequence: TGTGCCAGTACATCTTTAGGCGGGCGTAGCTATGGCTACACCTTC.

The chain employs TRBV4-1 and TRBJ1-1, with a possible D match to TRBD1 (5 bases). The V and J ends lost 6 bases and 4 bases respectively, with 12 bases between them. The length of the CDR3 is 13 residues. Germline V CDR1 and CDR2: MGHRA, YSYEKL. CDR3 in DNA: TGCGCCAGCAGTCGGGACGGAGCCACTGAAGCTTTCTTT. The encoded protein is CASSRDGATEAFF.

In DNA, the CDR3 is TGTGCCAGCAGCTTAGATAAGGAGAATGAGCAGTTCTTC. The encoded protein is CASSLDKENEQFF. The V and J genes are TRBV7-9 and TRBJ2-1; D remains unclear. Trimming pared 1 base from V and 7 bases from J, leaving 8 bases between. Germline V gene sequence: CDR1 SEHNR, CDR2 FQNEAQ (reference sequence). CDR3 size: 13 residues.

The rearrangement uses TRBV6-4 and TRBJ1-1, with D perhaps matching TRBD1 (5 bases). This CDR3 is built from 14 residues. V lost 0 bases, J lost 1 base, and 6 bases lay in between. Germline assignment: CDR1 MRHNA and CDR2 SNTAGT. The CDR3 region has the DNA TGTGCCAGCAGTGACTCGGACAAGAACACTGAAGCTTTCTTT. Protein product: CASSDSDKNTEAFF.

The gene calls are TRBV11-2 and TRBJ1-3; D is unresolved. The CDR3 is made up of 15 amino acids. Germline V gene data show CDR1 as SGHAT and CDR2 as FQNNGV. The V end was cut by 5 bases, the J end by 3 bases, with 14 bases between. In DNA, the CDR3 is TGTGCCAGCAGCCCTGGAGGAGCCGTTGGAAACACCATATATTTT. Encoded protein: CASSPGGAVGNTIYF.

This chain links TRBV12-2 with TRBJ1-1. TRBV12-2 is a listed pseudogene. The CDR3 spans 15 residues. In nucleotides, the CDR3 is TGTGCAAGTCGCTTACCCCTATCGGGGAACACTGAAGCTTTCTTT. This sequence encodes CASRLPLSGNTEAFF.

V and J are TRBV29-1 and TRBJ2-3; 9 nucleotides line up with TRBD2. CDR3 length equals 13 residues. V gave up 7 bases and J gave up 5 bases; unmatched junction bases: 7. Germline CDR1 reads SQVTM; CDR2 reads ANQGSEA. The CDR3 reads CSATREGGDTQYF. The CDR3 nucleotides read TGCAGCGCCACGCGGGAGGGGGGAGATACGCAGTATTTT.

The genes are TRBV14 and TRBJ1-5, with D perhaps TRBD1 (6 bases). V was trimmed by 0 bases and J by 5 bases, leaving 14 bases between them. The length of the CDR3 is 16 residues. Germline V gives CDR1 SGHDN, CDR2 FVKESK. The CDR3 DNA reads as TGTGCCAGCAGCCAAGAAGGGACACCTACCGATCAGCCCCAGCATTTT. This sequence encodes CASSQEGTPTDQPQHF.

V usage is TRBV3-1 (or the pseudogene TRBV3-2) and J usage is TRBJ2-5; perhaps TRBD2 as D (6 bases). The germline V gene has CDR1 LGHDT and CDR2 YNNKEL (reference sequence). This CDR3 spans 15 amino acids. V lost 8 bases, J lost 3 bases, and 19 bases lay in between. CDR3 loop: CASRSSGSTKETQYF. Written as DNA, the CDR3 is TGTGCCAGCCGAAGTAGCGGCAGTACTAAAGAGACCCAGTACTTC.